A single sample is the source of the 21 T cell receptor beta chains below, sequenced in a study of cytomegalovirus exposure and HLA in healthy donors. The PCR used 60 Vbeta and 13 Jbeta primers. Data came from immunoSEQ multiplex PCR; TCRdb stores just in-frame clones and leaves some out. The table lists some 160,000 clones, 73% of them singletons, with 5% to 6.5% in the top ten. Sequences were obtained from PBMCs. The receptors shown here come from a woman aged 18-30 years in good health and CMV-seropositive.

The chain carries TRBV27 and TRBJ1-5; 8 positions agree with TRBD1. The CDR3 length is 17 residues. Per germline, CDR1 MNHEY and CDR2 SMNVEV (reference sequence). V shed 5 bases and J 2 bases; nucleotides not matched to a gene: 11. The CDR3 reads CASSPGWQGAGNQPQHF. CDR3 DNA sequence: TGTGCCAGCAGTCCAGGGTGGCAGGGGGCTGGCAATCAGCCCCAGCATTTT.

This rearrangement joins TRBV7-2 to TRBJ1-2; 8 bases align to TRBD1. From germline, CDR1 is SGHTA and CDR2 FQGNSA. The CDR3 sequence is 16 residues long. Trimming at V came to 1 base and at J to 8 bases, leaving 12 bases not matched to a gene. CDR3 nucleotide sequence: TGTGCCAGCAGCTTAGTTGGGATACAGGGGGGACTCGGCTACACCTTC. Translating it yields CASSLVGIQGGLGYTF. The whole variable domain, remainder taken from reference TRBV7-2 and TRBJ1-2, is GAGVSQSPSNKVTEKGKDVELRCDPISGHTALYWYRQSLGQGLEFLIYFQGNSAPDKSGLPSDRFSAERTGGSVSTLTIQRTQQEDSAVYLCASSLVGIQGGLGYTFGSGTRLTVV.

The V gene is TRBV18, the J gene TRBJ1-4; weak D call: TRBD1 (6 bases). From germline, CDR1 is KGHSH and CDR2 LQKENI. The CDR3 extends over 17 amino acids. With 4 bases removed from V and 5 bases from J, the gap between germline ends came to 20 bases. The CDR3 region has the DNA TGTGCCAGCTCACTTATCCTTCTTGACAGGATAAATGAAAAACTGTTTTTT. Its protein product is CASSLILLDRINEKLFF.

The chain employs TRBV30 and TRBJ1-1, with TRBD1 matching over 9 bases. CDR1 and CDR2 (germline): GTSNPN, SVGIG (reference sequence). The CDR3 consists of 16 residues. V shed 0 bases, J shed 3 bases, and the junction held 8 bases outside the gene matches. The chain's CDR3 is CAWSVPGQGLHTEAFF. DNA of the CDR3: TGTGCCTGGAGTGTTCCGGGACAGGGCTTGCACACTGAAGCTTTCTTT.

This clone was seen many times. The chain is built from TRBV30 and TRBJ1-1; 11 bases match TRBD1. Germline CDR1 GTSNPN, CDR2 SVGIG (reference sequence). With V trimmed by 8 bases and J by 4 bases, 6 bases remained unmatched. This CDR3 has 13 amino acids. This chain's CDR3 is CANSGTGGTEAFF. The CDR3 DNA is TGTGCCAACTCCGGGACAGGGGGCACTGAAGCTTTCTTT.

This clone was picked up a small number of times. The V and J genes are TRBV6-6 and TRBJ2-7; D remains ambiguous. This CDR3 has 13 residues. Per germline, CDR1 MNHNY and CDR2 SVGAGI (reference sequence). V gave up 7 bases and J gave up 0 bases, with 10 bases separating them. The CDR3 spells CASTLSSSYEQYF. The CDR3 DNA reads as TGTGCCAGCACTCTTTCTAGCTCCTACGAGCAGTACTTC.

The V gene is TRBV11-2, the J gene TRBJ1-2, with unresolved D. The CDR3 runs to 15 residues. Looked up from germline, CDR1 is SGHAT and CDR2 is FQNNGV. Deletions cut 5 bases from V and 4 bases from J, with 17 bases between. CDR3 DNA: TGTGCCAGCAGCACTCCCGCCGGGGTCCTCTATGGCTACACCTTC. This sequence encodes CASSTPAGVLYGYTF. The full variable domain, in which reference TRBV11-2 and TRBJ1-2 provide the parts outside the CDR3, is EAGVAQSPRYKIIEKRQSVAFWCNPISGHATLYWYQQILGQGPKLLIQFQNNGVVDDSQLPKDRFSAERLKGVDSTLKIQPAKLEDSAVYLCASSTPAGVLYGYTFGSGTRLTVV.

This sequence joins TRBV7-2 and TRBJ1-2; no definite D call. Germline-derived CDR1 and CDR2 are SGHTA and FQGNSA. The germline V and J ends were trimmed by 4 bases and 0 bases, with 15 bases remaining between them. The CDR3 loop spans 16 amino acids. This chain's CDR3 is CASSSPFLPPNYGYTF. DNA of the CDR3: TGTGCCAGCAGCTCCCCATTTCTACCTCCTAACTATGGCTACACCTTC.

This chain links TRBV6-5 with TRBJ2-5, with 9 bases fitting TRBD2. Germline values: CDR1 MNHEY, CDR2 SVGAGI. The CDR3 has 15 amino acids. With V trimmed by 6 bases and J by 1 base, 6 bases remained unmatched. This CDR3 is CASREGGGVQETQYF. For the CDR3, the DNA is TGTGCCAGCAGAGAGGGCGGGGGGGTCCAAGAGACCCAGTACTTC.

The CDR3 region is CSVEGRDKNVGEQYF. The CDR3 DNA sequence: TGCAGCGTTGAGGGCCGGGACAAGAATGTTGGCGAGCAGTACTTC. The rearrangement links TRBV29-1 to TRBJ2-7; D perhaps matches TRBD1 (6 bases). The germline V and J ends were trimmed by 3 bases and 6 bases, with 21 bases remaining between them. CDR1 SQVTM and CDR2 ANQGSEA come from the germline V gene. This CDR3 has 15 amino acids.

This clone was detected a few times. The chain carries TRBV6-5 and TRBJ2-3, with 8 bases aligning to TRBD2. Germline values: CDR1 MNHEY, CDR2 SVGAGI. The CDR3 has 16 residues. V was pared by 0 bases and J by 2 bases, with 4 bases of the junction left unmatched. CDR3 sequence (DNA): TGTGCCAGCAGTTACTCTGAGCGGGGGTACACAGATACGCAGTATTTT. This translates into CASSYSERGYTDTQYF.

The rearrangement joins TRBV12-5 to TRBJ2-3; D remains unclear. Deletions cut 9 bases from V and 5 bases from J, with 9 bases between. This CDR3 has 11 residues. CDR1 and CDR2 (germline): LGHNT, FRNRAP. The CDR3 here is CARLSGDTQYF. Here the CDR3 DNA reads TGTGCTAGGCTTTCCGGAGATACGCAGTATTTT. The full variable domain, rest sourced from reference TRBV12-5 and TRBJ2-3, is DARVTQTPRHKVTEMGQEVTMRCQPILGHNTVFWYRQTMMQGLELLAYFRNRAPLDDSGMPKDRFSAEMPDATLATLKIQPSEPRDSAVYFCARLSGDTQYFGPGTRLTVL.

The chain employs TRBV15 and TRBJ1-6; TRBD1 matches 7 bases. The V and J ends lost 0 bases and 4 bases, in that order; junction bases with no gene match: 6. The CDR3 loop spans 17 amino acids. Germline V CDR1 and CDR2: LNHNV, YYDKDF (reference sequence). This CDR3 is CATSRDLGTAYNSPLHF. The CDR3, as DNA: TGTGCCACCAGCAGAGATCTTGGGACAGCTTATAATTCACCCCTCCACTTT.

The CDR3 spells CASSIQGRGKTDTQYF. The CDR3 coding sequence is TGTGCCAGCAGTATACAGGGACGTGGGAAAACAGATACGCAGTATTTT. The chain joins TRBV27 to TRBJ2-3, with D tentatively TRBD1 (6 bases). Trimming removed 5 bases from V and 3 bases from J, with 18 bases in between. The CDR3 extends over 16 amino acids. Looked up from germline, CDR1 is MNHEY and CDR2 is SMNVEV (reference sequence).

Only one count was recorded for this clone. The gene calls are TRBV2 and TRBJ1-2; D is possibly TRBD1 (6 bases). CDR1 is SNHLY and CDR2 is FYNNEI in the germline V gene. This CDR3 spans 15 amino acids. Trimming removed 5 bases from V and 1 base from J, with 14 bases in between. The CDR3 DNA reads TGTGCCAGCAGTCCCGACAGGAGACTTAACTATGGCTACACCTTC. It encodes CASSPDRRLNYGYTF. Full variable domain (rest looked up from reference TRBV2 and TRBJ1-2): EPEVTQTPSHQVTQMGQEVILRCVPISNHLYFYWYRQILGQKVEFLVSFYNNEISEKSEIFDDQFSVERPDGSNFTLKIRSTKLEDSAMYFCASSPDRRLNYGYTFGSGTRLTVV.

In its sample, this clone was seen a few times. V is TRBV2 and J is TRBJ2-7, with D unresolved. Trimming removed 4 bases from V and 0 bases from J, with 13 bases in between. The CDR3 covers 15 residues. From germline, CDR1 is SNHLY and CDR2 FYNNEI. The CDR3 DNA is TGTGCCAGCAGTGTCCCGGGTTTCCCCTCCTACGAGCAGTACTTC. Translating it yields CASSVPGFPSYEQYF. The variable domain in full, completed from reference TRBV2 and TRBJ2-7, reads EPEVTQTPSHQVTQMGQEVILRCVPISNHLYFYWYRQILGQKVEFLVSFYNNEISEKSEIFDDQFSVERPDGSNFTLKIRSTKLEDSAMYFCASSVPGFPSYEQYFGPGTRLTVT.

This rearrangement joins TRBV11-2 to TRBJ2-5; a possible D gene is TRBD1 (6 bases). The better agreement between TRBJ2-7 and the DNA end casts doubt on the J call. Germline assignment: CDR1 SGHAT and CDR2 FQNNGV. The CDR3 is made up of 14 amino acids. The CDR3 DNA reads TGTGCCAGCAGCTTAGTGCAGGGGACCTACGAGCAGTACTTC. Translated, it gives CASSLVQGTYEQYF.

The chain employs TRBV6-5 and TRBJ2-1; D unresolved. The germline V gene has CDR1 MNHEY and CDR2 SVGAGI. V was clipped by 0 bases and J by 4 bases, with 7 bases between them. The CDR3 loop spans 14 amino acids. CDR3 sequence reads: CASSYSRVYNEQFF. The CDR3 region has the DNA TGTGCCAGCAGTTACTCGCGCGTGTACAATGAGCAGTTCTTC.

Details on this clone: At one end, the junction sequence differs from germline, possibly due to a read error. Other DNA sequences from this sample encode an identical CDR3 as well. The gene calls are TRBV12-5 and TRBJ2-5; D is perhaps TRBD2 (6 bases). This CDR3 is 19 amino acids long. Germline assignment: CDR1 LGHNT and CDR2 FRNRAP. The CDR3 loop is CASGWVMNGAGRIQETQYF. In nucleotides, the CDR3 is TGTGCCAGTGGCTGGGTAATGAACGGGGCTGGGAGGATCCAAGAGACCCAGTACTTC.

The J gene is TRBJ2-7, the V gene TRBV7-2; tentative D call: TRBD2 (6 bases). The V and J ends lost 3 bases and 4 bases respectively, with 7 bases between them. The germline gives CDR1 SGHTA, CDR2 FQGNSA. This CDR3 spans 12 amino acids. The CDR3 DNA sequence: TGTGCCAGCAGCTTGAGCGGGTACGAGCAGTACTTC. Translating it yields CASSLSGYEQYF. Filled out from reference TRBV7-2 and TRBJ2-7, the complete variable domain reads GAGVSQSPSNKVTEKGKDVELRCDPISGHTALYWYRQSLGQGLEFLIYFQGNSAPDKSGLPSDRFSAERTGGSVSTLTIQRTQQEDSAVYLCASSLSGYEQYFGPGTRLTVT.

The J gene is TRBJ2-7, the V gene TRBV7-3; D gene ambiguous. Trimming removed 3 bases from V and 4 bases from J, with 7 bases in between. The CDR3 has 12 residues. Germline values: CDR1 SGHTA, CDR2 FQGTGA. As DNA, the CDR3 is TGTGCCAGCAGCTTGTCTCCGTACGAGCAGTACTTC. It specifies CASSLSPYEQYF.